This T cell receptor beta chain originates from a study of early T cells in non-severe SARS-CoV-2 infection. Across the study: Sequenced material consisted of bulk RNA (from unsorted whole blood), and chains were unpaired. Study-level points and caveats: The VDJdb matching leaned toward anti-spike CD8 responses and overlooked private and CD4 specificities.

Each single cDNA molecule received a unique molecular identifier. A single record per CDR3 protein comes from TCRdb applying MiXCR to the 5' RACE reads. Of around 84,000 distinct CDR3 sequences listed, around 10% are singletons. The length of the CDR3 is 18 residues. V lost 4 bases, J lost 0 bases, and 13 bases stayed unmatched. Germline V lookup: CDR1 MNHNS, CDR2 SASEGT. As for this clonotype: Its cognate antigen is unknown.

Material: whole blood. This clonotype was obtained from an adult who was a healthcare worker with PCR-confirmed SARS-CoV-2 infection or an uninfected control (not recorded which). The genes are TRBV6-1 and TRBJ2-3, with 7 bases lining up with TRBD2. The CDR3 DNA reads TGTGCCAGCAGTGTGTTGAGCGGGGTGGAGGTTAGCACAGATACGCAGTATTTT. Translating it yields CASSVLSGVEVSTDTQYF.